This T cell receptor beta chain was retrieved from a study of early T cells in non-severe SARS-CoV-2 infection. One entry per CDR3 protein, called by TCRdb with MiXCR from the 5' RACE reads. The sample has 100,000 to 120,000 distinct CDR3 sequences; 10% to 15% are singletons. Findings of the study overall: The study's VDJdb matching favored anti-spike CD8 responses and missed private and CD4 specificities.

Regarding this clonotype: Its antigen is currently unknown.

The receptor's source is an adult who was a healthcare worker with PCR-confirmed SARS-CoV-2 infection or an uninfected control (not recorded which). This sample comprised whole blood, obtained at baseline.

The CDR3 reads CASSIRSGNQPQHF. DNA of the CDR3: TGTGCCAGTAGTATCAGGTCTGGCAATCAGCCCCAGCATTTT. V is TRBV19 and J is TRBJ1-5, with no clear D. Deletions cut 3 bases from V and 2 bases from J, with 8 bases between. CDR3 length equals 14 residues. Germline V gene lookup returns CDR1 LNHDA and CDR2 SQIVND (reference sequence).